The T cell receptor beta chain under discussion was sequenced for a study of beta chain features in type 1 diabetes. Findings of the study overall: Shortening of TCRB CDR3s, moderate but significant, appeared in all four CD4+ subsets of Type 1 diabetes patients. Researchers could not determine here whether HLA type influences TCRB rearrangement.

Expressed TCRB transcripts got sequenced, as all isolated RNA was reverse transcribed. Sequenced by immunoSEQ multiplex PCR; TCRdb stores in-frame clones only, minus some. The sample gives some 330,000 clones, around 12% of which show up once; 0.01% is in the top ten. Germline loops: CDR1 SGHTA, CDR2 FQGNSA. V was trimmed by 4 bases and J by 1 base, leaving 9 bases between them. This CDR3 is 14 amino acids long. This clone has just a few counts. The antigen is not known. Material: naive CD4+ T cells from blood. This TCR derives from a woman between 18 and 30 years old with type 1 diabetes. The chain employs TRBV7-2 and TRBJ2-3; D gene ambiguous. CDR3 bases: TGTGCCAGCAGCTACCATGAGGGCACAGATACGCAGTATTTT. Protein: CASSYHEGTDTQYF.